This T cell receptor (beta chain) was sequenced in a study of T cells in Graves' hyperthyroidism and ophthalmopathy. V gave up 3 bases and J gave up 0 bases, with 5 bases separating them. The germline V gene encodes CDR1 LGHDT and CDR2 YNNKEL (reference sequence). This CDR3 spans 13 amino acids. This clonotype was seen repeatedly, ten times or more. Amplification yielded TCR beta CDR3 regions, with RNA transcripts as the source. With the HTBI primer set, the TCR CDR3 went through a first round of RT-PCR. Each CDR3 protein is one row after TCRdb ran MiXCR on the multiplex PCR reads. Seen here are more than 250,000 distinct CDR3 sequences, 13% to 15% observed once, and the top ten hold around 31%.

The sequence was obtained from a woman aged 45 to 65 with Graves' hyperthyroidism that later progressed to Graves' ophthalmopathy. The chain couples TRBV3-1 to TRBJ2-5; D call uncertain. The sample taken for sequencing was blood. The CDR3 sequence is CASSQRYQETQYF. The CDR3 DNA is TGTGCCAGCAGCCAGAGGTACCAAGAGACCCAGTACTTC.